Shown below are 8 T cell receptor beta chains from a single sample sequenced in a study of shared clonotypes between healthy human individuals. The table came from immunoSEQ multiplex PCR; TCRdb's copy has only in-frame clones and leaves some out. The sample yields about 2.4 million clones, over 85% seen once. Sequencing used naive CD4+ T cells from PBMCs. Subset specified: CD45RA+ positively selected. Source of these receptors: a young man in good health. Some clones in this sample may be carry-over from other donors' samples.

The chain couples TRBV9 to TRBJ2-3; 14 bases are shared with TRBD2. J gave up 0 bases and V 3 bases, and 9 bases lay outside the gene matches. From germline, CDR1 is SGDLS and CDR2 YYNGEE. The CDR3 contains 19 residues. The CDR3 sequence is CASSDPGLAGVKSTDTQYF. The CDR3 DNA follows: TGTGCCAGCAGCGATCCGGGACTAGCGGGAGTAAAAAGCACAGATACGCAGTATTTT.

This rearrangement joins TRBV2 to TRBJ1-1, with 9 bases fitting TRBD1. The length of the CDR3 is 13 residues. The trim removed 9 bases at V and 3 bases at J, leaving 5 bases unmatched. Germline V gives CDR1 SNHLY, CDR2 FYNNEI. The CDR3 region is CASRRQGDTEAFF. CDR3 nucleotides: TGTGCCAGTCGACGACAGGGGGACACTGAAGCTTTCTTT.

V and J are TRBV7-2 and TRBJ2-2; D is perhaps TRBD2 (6 bases). The V end lost 1 base, the J end lost 6 bases, and 18 bases lay between the germline ends. This CDR3 contains 17 residues. Germline-derived CDR1 and CDR2 are SGHTA and FQGNSA. The CDR3 here is CASSLGPWEWEAGELFF. The CDR3 region has the DNA TGTGCCAGCAGCTTAGGCCCTTGGGAGTGGGAGGCCGGGGAGCTGTTTTTT.

The J gene is TRBJ1-2, the V gene TRBV12-2; TRBD1, the table's D call, lacks a check against the DNA. TRBV12-2 is recorded as a pseudogene. CDR3 length equals 16 residues. This CDR3 reads CASRLTGQVGNYGYTF. The CDR3 DNA sequence: TGTGCAAGTCGCTTAACGGGACAGGTGGGCAACTATGGCTACACCTTC.

The CDR3: CASKRESYNEQFF. The CDR3 nucleotides read TGTGCCAGCAAGAGGGAATCCTACAATGAGCAGTTCTTC. The V call is TRBV6-1, the J call TRBJ2-1; the D gene is possibly TRBD2 (5 bases). Germline lookup yields CDR1 MNHNS and CDR2 SASEGT. There are 13 residues in the CDR3. V was pared by 7 bases and J by 1 base, with 8 bases between.

The V call is TRBV28, the J call TRBJ2-3; unclear D gene. Trimming shortened V by 7 bases and J by 4 bases, and 9 bases separated the two germline ends. Germline lookup yields CDR1 MDHEN and CDR2 SYDVKM. The CDR3 has 12 amino acids. The CDR3 reads CASNADADTQYF. DNA for the CDR3: TGTGCCAGCAATGCTGACGCAGATACGCAGTATTTT.

The V and J genes are TRBV5-6 and TRBJ2-5, with 9 bases matching TRBD1. V lost 6 bases and J lost 1; bases outside the gene matches: 10. CDR1 is SGHDT and CDR2 is YYEEEE in the germline V gene. This CDR3 is 16 amino acids long. The CDR3 here is CASTKIRDRVQETQYF. For the CDR3, the DNA is TGTGCCAGCACCAAGATCCGGGACAGGGTCCAAGAGACCCAGTACTTC.

A note on this clone: This same CDR3 is encoded by further DNA sequences in the sample. The V gene is TRBV15, the J gene TRBJ2-7; D gene uncertain. The V and J ends lost 1 base and 3 bases respectively, with 7 bases between them. Germline V gene data show CDR1 as LNHNV and CDR2 as YYDKDF (reference sequence). This CDR3 region has 13 residues. The CDR3 region is CATSRVPGYEQYF. The CDR3 region has the DNA TGTGCCACCAGCAGAGTTCCAGGCTACGAGCAGTACTTC.